This TCR beta chain was captured in a study of regulatory T cells in long-lasting Graves disease. Trimming stripped 1 base from V and 4 bases from J, with 8 bases between. CDR1 is MGHDK, CDR2 SYGVNS, per germline. The CDR3 loop spans 13 amino acids. Only a few counts were recorded for this clonotype. Time point of the sample: newly diagnosed GD, antithyroid drugs for less than 3 months. Scientists built the TCR library using RNA that was extracted from PBMCs. The authors built TCR beta libraries using iRepertoire HTBI primers and Arm-PCR of CDR3 regions. TCRdb re-called the multiplex PCR reads with MiXCR, one entry per CDR3 protein. The table lists about 420,000 distinct CDR3 sequences, about a sixth of them singletons, with around a quarter in the top ten. These same data were also listed under a study on T cells in Graves' hyperthyroidism and ophthalmopathy.

This receptor was identified in a woman younger than 35 with Graves disease. The starting material was peripheral blood mononuclear cells (PBMCs), obtained at new diagnosis, from a patient treated with antithyroid drugs. This chain joins TRBV25-1 and TRBJ2-7; perhaps TRBD2 as D (5 bases). The CDR3 protein is CASSEFGVYEQYF. As DNA, the CDR3 is TGTGCCAGCAGTGAATTCGGGGTTTACGAGCAGTACTTC.